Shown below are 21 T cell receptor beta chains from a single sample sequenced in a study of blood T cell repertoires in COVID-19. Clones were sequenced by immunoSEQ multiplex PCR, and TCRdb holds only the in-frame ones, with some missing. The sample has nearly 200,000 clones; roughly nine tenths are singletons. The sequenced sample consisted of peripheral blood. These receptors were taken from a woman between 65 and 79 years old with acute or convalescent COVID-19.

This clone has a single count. The CDR3 DNA is TGTGCCAGCAGCGTAGTTCGGGGCGAGCAGTACTTC. It translates to CASSVVRGEQYF. The J gene is TRBJ2-7, the V gene TRBV9, with TRBD2 as a possible D gene (5 bases). There are 12 residues in the CDR3. V was cut by 0 bases and J by 6 bases, with 7 bases left in between. CDR1 is SGDLS and CDR2 is YYNGEE in the germline V gene.

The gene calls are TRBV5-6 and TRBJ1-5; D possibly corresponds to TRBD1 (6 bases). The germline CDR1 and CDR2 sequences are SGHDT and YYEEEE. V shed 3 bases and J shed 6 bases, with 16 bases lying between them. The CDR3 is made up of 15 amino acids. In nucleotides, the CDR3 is TGTGCCAGCAGCTCGAGGGGGGGGTCGACTCAGCCCCAGCATTTT. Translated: CASSSRGGSTQPQHF. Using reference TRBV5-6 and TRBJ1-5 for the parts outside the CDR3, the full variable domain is DAGVTQSPTHLIKTRGQQVTLRCSPKSGHDTVSWYQQALGQGPQFIFQYYEEEERQRGNFPDRFSGHQFPNYSSELNVNALLLGDSALYLCASSSRGGSTQPQHFGDGTRLSIL.

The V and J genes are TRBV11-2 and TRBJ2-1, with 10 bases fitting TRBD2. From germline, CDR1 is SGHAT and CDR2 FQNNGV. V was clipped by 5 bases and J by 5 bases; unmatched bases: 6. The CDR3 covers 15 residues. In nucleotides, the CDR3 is TGTGCCAGCAGCCCCTTAGCGGGGGGACACAATGAGCAGTTCTTC. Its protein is CASSPLAGGHNEQFF.

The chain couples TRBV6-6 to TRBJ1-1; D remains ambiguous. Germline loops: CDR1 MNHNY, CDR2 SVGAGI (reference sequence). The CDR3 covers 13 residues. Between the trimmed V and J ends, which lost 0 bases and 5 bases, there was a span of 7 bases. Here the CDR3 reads CASSYSTLTEAFF. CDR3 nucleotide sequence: TGTGCCAGCAGTTACTCGACTTTAACTGAAGCTTTCTTT.

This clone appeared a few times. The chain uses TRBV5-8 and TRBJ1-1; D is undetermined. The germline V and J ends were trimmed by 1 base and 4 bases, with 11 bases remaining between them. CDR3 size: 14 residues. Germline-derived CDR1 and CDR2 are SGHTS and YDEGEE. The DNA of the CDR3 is TGTGCCAGCAGCTTGTCGGGGTGGGGCACTGAAGCTTTCTTT. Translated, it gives CASSLSGWGTEAFF. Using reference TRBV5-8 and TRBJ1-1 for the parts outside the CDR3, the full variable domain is EAGVTQSPTHLIKTRGQQATLRCSPISGHTSVYWYQQALGLGLQFLLWYDEGEERNRGNFPPRFSGRQFPNYSSELNVNALELEDSALYLCASSLSGWGTEAFFGQGTRLTVV.

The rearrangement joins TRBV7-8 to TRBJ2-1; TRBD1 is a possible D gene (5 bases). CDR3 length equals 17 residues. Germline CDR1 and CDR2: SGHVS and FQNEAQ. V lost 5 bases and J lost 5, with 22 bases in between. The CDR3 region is CASSTGGLALADNEQFF. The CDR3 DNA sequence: TGTGCCAGCAGCACAGGTGGTCTGGCTTTAGCCGACAATGAGCAGTTCTTC.

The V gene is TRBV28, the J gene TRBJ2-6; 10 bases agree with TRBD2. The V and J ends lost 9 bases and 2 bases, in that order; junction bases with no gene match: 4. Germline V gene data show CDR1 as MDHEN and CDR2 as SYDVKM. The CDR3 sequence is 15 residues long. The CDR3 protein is CASLAGGTGANVLTF. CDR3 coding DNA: TGTGCCAGTTTAGCGGGAGGAACTGGGGCCAACGTCCTGACTTTC.

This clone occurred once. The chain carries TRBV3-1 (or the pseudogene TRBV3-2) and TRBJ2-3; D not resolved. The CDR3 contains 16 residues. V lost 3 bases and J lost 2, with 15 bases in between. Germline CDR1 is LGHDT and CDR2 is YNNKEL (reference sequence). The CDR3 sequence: CASSHVARKNTDTQYF. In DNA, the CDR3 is TGTGCCAGCAGCCATGTAGCTCGAAAGAACACAGATACGCAGTATTTT.

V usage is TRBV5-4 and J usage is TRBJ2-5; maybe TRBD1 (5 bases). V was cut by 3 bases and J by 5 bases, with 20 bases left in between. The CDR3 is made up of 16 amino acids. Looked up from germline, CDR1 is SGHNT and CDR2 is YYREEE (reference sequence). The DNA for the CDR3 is TGTGCCAGCAGCTCTGGGGCCCCGGTTGGTAGGGAGACCCAGTACTTC. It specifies CASSSGAPVGRETQYF.

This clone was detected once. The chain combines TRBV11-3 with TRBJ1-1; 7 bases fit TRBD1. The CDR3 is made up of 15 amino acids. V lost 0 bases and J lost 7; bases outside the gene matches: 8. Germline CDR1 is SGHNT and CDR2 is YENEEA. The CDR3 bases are TGTGCCAGCAGCTTAGAAGTAGGGGGCGGTATTGAAGCTTTCTTT. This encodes CASSLEVGGGIEAFF.

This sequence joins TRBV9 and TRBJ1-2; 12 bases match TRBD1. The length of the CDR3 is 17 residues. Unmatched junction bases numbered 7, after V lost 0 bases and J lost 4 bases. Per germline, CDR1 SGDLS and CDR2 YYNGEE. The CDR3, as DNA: TGTGCCAGCAGCGTAGCCGGGACAGGGGGCGCCCTCTATGGCTACACCTTC. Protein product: CASSVAGTGGALYGYTF.

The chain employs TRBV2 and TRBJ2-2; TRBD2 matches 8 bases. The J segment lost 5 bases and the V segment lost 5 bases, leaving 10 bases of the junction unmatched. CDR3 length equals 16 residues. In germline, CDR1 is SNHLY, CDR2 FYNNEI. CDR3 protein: CASSPASGRGTGELFF. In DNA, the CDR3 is TGTGCCAGCAGTCCGGCTAGCGGGCGAGGTACCGGGGAGCTGTTTTTT.

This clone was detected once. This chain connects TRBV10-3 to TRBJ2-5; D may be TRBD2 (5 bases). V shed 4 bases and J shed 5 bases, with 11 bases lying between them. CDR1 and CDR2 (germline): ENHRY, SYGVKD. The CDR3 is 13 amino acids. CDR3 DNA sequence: TGTGCCATCAGTGTCGGACTTCGGGAGACCCAGTACTTC. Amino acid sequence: CAISVGLRETQYF.

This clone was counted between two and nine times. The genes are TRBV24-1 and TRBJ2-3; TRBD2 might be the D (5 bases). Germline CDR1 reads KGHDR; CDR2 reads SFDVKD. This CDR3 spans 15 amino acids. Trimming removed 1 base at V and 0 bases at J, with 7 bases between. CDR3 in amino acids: CATSDFRGSTDTQYF. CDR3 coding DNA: TGTGCCACCAGTGATTTCCGCGGGAGCACAGATACGCAGTATTTT.

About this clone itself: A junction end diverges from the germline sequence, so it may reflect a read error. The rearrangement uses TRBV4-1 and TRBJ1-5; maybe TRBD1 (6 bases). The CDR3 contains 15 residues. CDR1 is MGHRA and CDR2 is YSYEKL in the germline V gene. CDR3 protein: CASSQAGHINQPQHF. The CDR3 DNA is TGCGCCAGCAGCCAAGCGGGACATATTAATCAACCCCAGCATTTT.

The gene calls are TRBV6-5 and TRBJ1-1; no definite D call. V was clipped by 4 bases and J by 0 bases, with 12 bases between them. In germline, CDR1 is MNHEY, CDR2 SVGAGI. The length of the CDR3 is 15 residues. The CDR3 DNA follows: TGTGCCAGCAGTTCATCCCTCAACATGAACACTGAAGCTTTCTTT. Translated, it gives CASSSSLNMNTEAFF.

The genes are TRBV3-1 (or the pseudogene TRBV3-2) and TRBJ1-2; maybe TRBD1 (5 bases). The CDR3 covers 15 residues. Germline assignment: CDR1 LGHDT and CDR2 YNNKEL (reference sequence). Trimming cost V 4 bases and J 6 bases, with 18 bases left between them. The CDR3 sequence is CASSPSGGTEDGYTF. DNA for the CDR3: TGTGCCAGCAGCCCATCCGGGGGGACGGAGGATGGCTACACCTTC.

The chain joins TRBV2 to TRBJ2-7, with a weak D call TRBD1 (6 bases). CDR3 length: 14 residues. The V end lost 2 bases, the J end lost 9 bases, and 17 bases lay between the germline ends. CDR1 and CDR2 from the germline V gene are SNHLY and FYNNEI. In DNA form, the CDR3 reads TGTGCCAGCAGTGAAACAGGGTTCGGCGGAGGGCAGTACTTC. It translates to CASSETGFGGGQYF.

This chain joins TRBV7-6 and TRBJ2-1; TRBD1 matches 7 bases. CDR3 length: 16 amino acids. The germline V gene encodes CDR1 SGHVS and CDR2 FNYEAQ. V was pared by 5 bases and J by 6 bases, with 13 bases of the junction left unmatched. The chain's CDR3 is CASSPSGTVPANEQFF. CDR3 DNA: TGTGCCAGCAGCCCCTCCGGGACAGTCCCCGCCAATGAGCAGTTCTTC.

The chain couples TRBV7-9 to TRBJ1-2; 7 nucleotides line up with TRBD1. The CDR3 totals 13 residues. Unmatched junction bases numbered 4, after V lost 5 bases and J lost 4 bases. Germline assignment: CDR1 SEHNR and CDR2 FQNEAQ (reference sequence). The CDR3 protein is CASSQRDSYGYTF. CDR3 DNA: TGTGCCAGCAGCCAAAGGGACAGCTATGGCTACACCTTC.

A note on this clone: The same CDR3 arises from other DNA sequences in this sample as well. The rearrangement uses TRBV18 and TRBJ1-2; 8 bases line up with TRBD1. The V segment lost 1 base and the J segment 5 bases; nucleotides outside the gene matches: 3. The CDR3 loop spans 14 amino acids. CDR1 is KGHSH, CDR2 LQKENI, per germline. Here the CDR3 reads CASSPRTGSYGYTF. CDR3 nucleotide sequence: TGTGCCAGCTCACCACGGACAGGGTCATATGGCTACACCTTC.